This T cell receptor (beta chain) was sequenced for a study of identical twins listed by TCRdb under 2016. With regard to the full study: The study deep-sequenced TCR alpha and beta repertoires from monozygotic twins, unrelated adults of various ages and cord blood to test whether fetal clonotypes persist. To rule out contamination, the twin experiments were replicated at different times with different library preparation protocols.

This clonotype was seen a handful of times. Its recognized antigen is unknown. No much larger clone is present one base from it, and per-base qualities are unavailable. Only healthy Caucasian donors were included. Three pairs of female monozygotic twins, all aged 18 to 29 years, were included in the twin cohort. Miltenyi CD45RO+ enrichment and human naive T-cell isolation kits were used to isolate memory (CD45RO+) and naive T cells from PBMC. What the authors observed across the whole study: Abundant cord blood beta clonotypes carried fewer insertions; young adult naive repertoires showed a weaker similar trend, while memory repertoires showed none. A weaker excess of twin sharing was found in beta out-of-frame sequences because the signal-to-noise ratio was lowered by fewer shared sequences. Zero-insertion analyses could be partly confounded by invariant T cells such as MAIT and iNKT, although diverse VJ usage argued against such confounding for most clonotypes. Because the same donors could not be followed over many years, conclusions were based on cross-sectional statistical analysis. Out-of-frame TCR alpha sequences shared between twins showed an excess of low generation-probability sequences compared with coincidental sharing between unrelated individuals. In monozygotic twins, recombination models systematically underestimated out-of-frame TCR alpha sharing, but the models matched the sharing seen between unrelated individuals.

The library was obtained by 5' RACE. For sequencing, an Illumina HiSeq 2000 was employed. A universal primer binding site was introduced by template switching, and a unique molecular identifier was present in the final cDNA, enabling accurate counting of TCR cDNA molecules. Specific primers in the conserved constant-segment region were used to synthesize first-strand cDNA for the TCR alpha and beta chains. Each cDNA library was double barcoded, with a SMART-Mk sample barcode plus Illumina barcodes, to control for contamination. Two successive PCR steps introduced TruSeq adapter sequences along with Illumina sample barcodes. The TCR alpha and beta cDNA libraries were sequenced on the Illumina HiSeq platform using custom primers. On the study's bioinformatics: MiGEC was used to process raw reads and extract unique molecular identifiers, and MiXCR was used to find CDR3 positions. Recombination models were inferred per individual with the repgenHMM and IGoR tools using an EM algorithm. The tcR package in R was used for shared clonotype analysis, with sharing normalized by the product of cloneset sizes. To study raw recombination without the effects of thymic and clonal selection, out-of-frame nonproductive sequences were analyzed. Using fastp at Q25 and MiXCR, TCRdb reprocessed the public reads and kept productive beta chains. Every CDR3 protein is listed once, alongside the most common genes and DNA of its rows. These V and J calls derive from TCRdb rather than the authors' analysis. The sample table records 250,000 or so distinct CDR3 sequences; roughly 7% of these occur just once. The ten top clones hold around 3.4% of the sample.

The germline V gene (reference sequence) specifies DFQATT as CDR1 and SNEGSKA as CDR2. The cysteine opens and the phenylalanine closes a CDR3 of 17 amino acids. Just the 51-base CDR3 DNA is kept, in frame starting at base 1. V is pruned by 4 bases and J by 1 base, leaving 13 bases of the junction without a gene match. These data were also filed under a second study, of yellow fever vaccine responses in identical twins. As noted in the second study: According to the authors, the vaccine-induced T cell response in identical twins seemed to be partly convergent and partly specific to each individual. In the study, vaccine-responding T cell clones were precisely tracked in identical twins.

The TCR was taken from a woman between 18 and 29 years old in good health. The sequence is built from TRBV20-1 and TRBJ2-3; TRBD1 fits 8 bases in the junction. The specimen sequenced was memory (CD45RO+) T cells sorted from blood. Taken with the paper, the label for cell subset or site translates to: CD45RO+ enriched T cells. The bases are TGCAGTGCTACAAGCCGGGTAAAGGACAGGGGCACAGATACGCAGTATTTT. Its protein is CSATSRVKDRGTDTQYF.